The 8 T cell receptor beta chains below all came from one sample that was sequenced in a study of blood T cells in healthy people across ages. Combining a sample-barcoded 5' primer with a J-beta primer mix, a second PCR ran for roughly 6 to 11 cycles. TCRdb used MiXCR to reprocess the 5' RACE reads, holding one entry per CDR3 protein. The data show approximately 1.5 million distinct CDR3 sequences, roughly a third seen once. Sequencing was carried out using blood. The receptors come from a woman aged 25 to 39 in good health.

This clonotype was observed at least ten times. A read error may account for a junction end that differs from germline. This chain links TRBV6-1 with TRBJ2-1; weak D call: TRBD2 (6 bases). The CDR3 runs 13 residues. CDR1 and CDR2 (germline): MNHNS, SASEGT. The CDR3 sequence is CASSRDSNNEQFF. The CDR3 DNA reads as TGTGCCAGCAGCCGGGACTCCAACAATGAGCAGTTCTTC.

This clonotype occurred a few times. J is TRBJ2-7 and V is TRBV15; tentative D call: TRBD2 (6 bases). The germline gives CDR1 LNHNV, CDR2 YYDKDF (reference sequence). This CDR3 has 15 amino acids. V was clipped by 5 bases and J by 3 bases, with 17 bases between them. The DNA for the CDR3 is TGTGCCACCAGCGTCGGAGGGAACAGGAACTACGAGCAGTACTTC. It specifies CATSVGGNRNYEQYF. Together with reference TRBV15 and TRBJ2-7, the CDR3 gives the full variable domain: DAMVIQNPRYQVTQFGKPVTLSCSQTLNHNVMYWYQQKSSQAPKLLFHYYDKDFNNEADTPDNFQSRRPNTSFCFLDIRSPGLGDTAMYLCATSVGGNRNYEQYFGPGTRLTVT.

This clonotype came up a few times. The chain links TRBV6-5 to TRBJ1-1, with D possibly TRBD1 on 5 matching bases. Germline CDR1 MNHEY, CDR2 SVGAGI. Deletions cut 0 bases from V and 5 bases from J, with 10 bases between. The CDR3 spans 14 residues. This CDR3 is CASSYSGGGTEAFF. CDR3 bases: TGTGCCAGCAGTTACTCGGGTGGGGGGACTGAAGCTTTCTTT.

This clonotype has just one count. This chain uses TRBV5-1 with TRBJ2-5; maybe TRBD1 (5 bases). This CDR3 is built from 15 residues. From germline, CDR1 is SGHRS and CDR2 YFSETQ. Trimming took 4 bases from V and 2 from J, leaving 15 bases between them. The CDR3: CASSPSAGIQETQYF. The CDR3 region has the DNA TGCGCCAGCAGCCCCTCGGCAGGGATTCAAGAGACCCAGTACTTC.

The J gene is TRBJ2-1, the V gene TRBV6-5, with a weak D call TRBD1 (6 bases). Germline V gene sequence: CDR1 MNHEY, CDR2 SVGAGI. The CDR3 totals 15 residues. V lost 8 bases to trimming and J lost 4 bases, with 18 bases between them. CDR3 residues: CASGPGVQLYNEQFF. The CDR3 nucleotides read TGTGCCAGCGGGCCAGGGGTGCAATTGTACAATGAGCAGTTCTTC.

To note about this clonotype: A junction boundary mismatches the germline segment, possibly from a read error. The chain links TRBV6-2 or TRBV6-3 to TRBJ1-2; D not resolved. CDR3 length equals 18 residues. Germline values: CDR1 MNHEY, CDR2 SVGEGT. In DNA, the CDR3 is TGTGTCAGCAGTACCGACGCCCTCGGGAAACTTCCCAGCTATGGCTACACCTTC. The encoded protein is CVSSTDALGKLPSYGYTF.

This chain joins TRBV7-3 and TRBJ2-7; 10 bases line up with TRBD1. CDR1 and CDR2 from the germline V gene are SGHTA and FQGTGA. Trimming took 0 bases from V and 2 from J; bases not matched to a gene: 16. This CDR3 comprises 20 residues. The CDR3 nucleotides read TGTGCCAGCAGCTTAACCATGGGTGAGGACAGGGGGTTAGGCGCCTACGAGCAGTACTTC. This translates into CASSLTMGEDRGLGAYEQYF.

The genes are TRBV20-1 and TRBJ1-1; 10 bases agree with TRBD1. The length of the CDR3 is 14 residues. Germline V gives CDR1 DFQATT, CDR2 SNEGSKA (reference sequence). Trimming took 6 bases from V and 4 from J; bases not matched to a gene: 8. The CDR3 sequence: CSAKSDRGTTEAFF. The CDR3 DNA sequence: TGCAGTGCCAAATCGGACAGGGGGACCACTGAAGCTTTCTTT.